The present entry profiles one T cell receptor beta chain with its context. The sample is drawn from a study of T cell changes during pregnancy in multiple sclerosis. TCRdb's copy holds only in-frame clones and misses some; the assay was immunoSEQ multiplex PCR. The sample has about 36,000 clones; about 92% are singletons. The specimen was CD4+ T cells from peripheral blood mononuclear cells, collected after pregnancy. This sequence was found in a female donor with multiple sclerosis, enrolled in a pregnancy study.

The CDR3 region has the DNA TGTGCCAGCAGTTCATTAGGCCGACAGTCTCGGGCCAAAAACATTCAGTACTTC. Translating it yields CASSSLGRQSRAKNIQYF. The genes are TRBV28 and TRBJ2-4; possibly TRBD1 for D (5 bases). CDR3 length: 18 amino acids. Germline-derived CDR1 and CDR2 are MDHEN and SYDVKM. V lost 4 bases, J lost 1 base, and 20 bases lay in between.